This TCR beta chain was retrieved from a study of control samples from healthy donors and cancer patients. Using immunoSEQ multiplex PCR, the repertoire was profiled, and TCRdb retains in-frame clones only, with some absent. Here the sample spans about 120,000 clones, 70% to 90% being singletons. Germline CDR1 is ENHRY and CDR2 is SYGVKD. The CDR3 length is 13 residues. The ends were cut back, 6 bases at V and 0 bases at J, with 8 bases in the middle. Input material: blood. The TCR comes from a middle-aged man in good health. The chain combines TRBV10-3 with TRBJ1-1; D gene uncertain. The CDR3 DNA reads as TGTGCCATCAGGGTTGCTGTGAACACTGAAGCTTTCTTT. Translation gives CAIRVAVNTEAFF.